The following is a T cell receptor (beta chain) sequence with its context. Some clones are missing from TCRdb's copy, which holds only in-frame ones; the method was immunoSEQ multiplex PCR. The sample includes 220,000 or so clones, roughly 84% of them seen just once. This sample was taken from a study of blood T cell repertoires in COVID-19. CDR3 length: 16 amino acids. The germline gives CDR1 SGHTA, CDR2 FQGNSA. Trimming cost V 4 bases and J 0 bases, with 13 bases left between them. This receptor was obtained from a woman older than 75 with acute or convalescent COVID-19. This rearrangement joins TRBV7-2 to TRBJ2-1; D possibly corresponds to TRBD2 (6 bases). The material sequenced was peripheral blood. CDR3 amino acids: CASSSVGGSSYNEQFF. For the CDR3, the DNA is TGTGCCAGCAGCTCCGTCGGAGGGAGCTCCTACAATGAGCAGTTCTTC.